These T cell receptor beta chains were read from a single sample in a study of blood T cell repertoires in COVID-19. Clones were sequenced by immunoSEQ multiplex PCR, and TCRdb holds only the in-frame ones, with some missing. Of approximately 150,000 clones listed, over 70% are singletons. The sequenced sample was PBMCs or T cells enriched from blood (not recorded which). Receptors were obtained from a man between 60 and 70 years old who had recovered from COVID-19. CDR3s include the opening cysteine and the closing phenylalanine or tryptophan. The order of the fields is V gene, D gene, J gene, clone size, CDR3 DNA, CDR3 protein. The D gene is left open where the match is weak. Expanded clones get a size class; other rows say once, few or many, or leave the size out.

V: TRBV9; D: .; J: TRBJ1-1; size: once; DNA: TGTGCCAGCAGCGTCGGACAGACCAACACTGAAGCTTTCTTT; CDR3: CASSVGQTNTEAFF
V: TRBV7-8; D: .; J: TRBJ1-5; size: .; DNA: TGTGCCAGCAGCCAGACAGGAAGGGCCCAGCATTTT; CDR3: CASSQTGRAQHF
V: TRBV11-2; D: .; J: TRBJ2-1; size: .; DNA: TGTGCCAGCAGCCGGGGTGGGGGGACGACTGACAATGAGCAGTTCTTC; CDR3: CASSRGGGTTDNEQFF
V: TRBV4-2; D: .; J: TRBJ2-5; size: few; DNA: TGTGCCAGCAGCCAAGATCGGCGAGGGAAGACCCAGTACTTC; CDR3: CASSQDRRGKTQYF
V: TRBV6-6; D: .; J: TRBJ1-2; size: .; DNA: TGTGCCAGCAGGGCGGGGAGCAGCTATGGCTACACCTTC; CDR3: CASRAGSSYGYTF
V: TRBV2; D: .; J: TRBJ2-7; size: .; DNA: TGTGCCAGCAGTGACAGGGGGGAGATTTACGAGCAGTACTTC; CDR3: CASSDRGEIYEQYF
V: TRBV6-5; D: .; J: TRBJ1-2; size: .; DNA: TGTGCCAGCAGTTGGGAGGGGCGGGACTATGGCTACACCTTC; CDR3: CASSWEGRDYGYTF
V: TRBV11-2; D: .; J: TRBJ1-5; size: .; DNA: TGTGCCAGCAGCTTTGAGGAGGATCAGCCCCAGCATTTT; CDR3: CASSFEEDQPQHF
V: TRBV13; D: .; J: TRBJ1-2; size: .; DNA: TGTGCCAGCAGCTTAGGCCTGGCGGGTCCTAACTATGGCTACACCTTC; CDR3: CASSLGLAGPNYGYTF
V: TRBV2; D: .; J: TRBJ2-7; size: once; DNA: TGTGCCAGCAGTGTAATCGGTGGTGCCTACGAGCAGTACTTC; CDR3: CASSVIGGAYEQYF
V: TRBV7-9; D: TRBD2; J: TRBJ2-3; size: .; DNA: TGTGCCAGCAGCTCACTCGGTGCGGGGGTCCCCACAGATACGCAGTATTTT; CDR3: CASSSLGAGVPTDTQYF
V: TRBV7-9; D: .; J: TRBJ2-1; size: .; DNA: TGTGCCAGCAGCTCACTTACAACAGGGTCGGACAATGAGCAGTTCTTC; CDR3: CASSSLTTGSDNEQFF
V: TRBV29-1; D: .; J: TRBJ1-2; size: .; DNA: TGCAGCGTTGAAGCACGGGTCCCCCCCGCCTATGGCTACACCTTC; CDR3: CSVEARVPPAYGYTF
V: TRBV6-1; D: .; J: TRBJ1-2; size: .; DNA: TGTGCCAGCAGTGAAGAGAGGTACTATGGCTACACCTTC; CDR3: CASSEERYYGYTF
V: TRBV11-2; D: TRBD2; J: TRBJ2-5; size: .; DNA: TGTGCCAGCAGCCCCGGGACTAGCGGGAGGGCTAACCAAGAGACCCAGTACTTC; CDR3: CASSPGTSGRANQETQYF
V: TRBV4-1; D: .; J: TRBJ2-1; size: .; DNA: TGCGCCAGCAGCCAAGTAAGGGGTAGTTATGATGAGCAGTTCTTC; CDR3: CASSQVRGSYDEQFF
V: TRBV28; D: .; J: TRBJ2-7; size: .; DNA: TGTGCCAGCAGTTTGGAGGGAAGCTACGAGCAGTACTTC; CDR3: CASSLEGSYEQYF
V: TRBV30; D: .; J: TRBJ1-5; size: .; DNA: TGTGCCTGGAGTCCGGGACTGGATCAGCCCCAGCATTTT; CDR3: CAWSPGLDQPQHF
V: TRBV9; D: .; J: TRBJ2-2; size: once; DNA: TGTGCCAGCAGCGTAGAAACTGGCGGAACCGGGGAGCTGTTTTTT; CDR3: CASSVETGGTGELFF
V: TRBV21-1; D: .; J: TRBJ1-1; size: .; DNA: TGTGCCAGCAGCTCCGCGATCGTCCCGGGACAGGGACGGATGAACACTGAAGCTTTCTTT; CDR3: CASSSAIVPGQGRMNTEAFF
V: TRBV28; D: TRBD2; J: TRBJ2-1; size: .; DNA: TGTGCCGGAGGGGCTAGCGGGATCATGGGGCATTACAATGAGCAGTTCTTC; CDR3: CAGGASGIMGHYNEQFF
V: TRBV3-1/TRBV3-2; D: TRBD2; J: TRBJ2-5; size: .; DNA: TGTGCCAGCAGCCAAGTCGGGAGGGAAGAGACCCAGTACTTC; CDR3: CASSQVGREETQYF
V: TRBV28; D: TRBD2; J: TRBJ2-7; size: .; DNA: TGTGCCAGCAGTCTTCCATTAGCGGGAGCTTACGAGCAGTACTTC; CDR3: CASSLPLAGAYEQYF
V: TRBV30; D: .; J: TRBJ2-1; size: .; DNA: TGTGCCTGGGTAAGGGGGGGTGCCTACAATGAGCAGTTCTTC; CDR3: CAWVRGGAYNEQFF
V: TRBV4-1; D: .; J: TRBJ1-6; size: .; DNA: TGCGCCAGCAGCCAAGGCAGGGTTAATTCACCCCTCCACTTT; CDR3: CASSQGRVNSPLHF
V: TRBV2; D: .; J: TRBJ1-1; size: .; DNA: TGTGCCAGCAGTGTTCGAGGGAATACGAACACTGAAGCTTTCTTT; CDR3: CASSVRGNTNTEAFF
V: TRBV18; D: TRBD2; J: TRBJ2-5; size: .; DNA: TGTGCCAGCTCACCACCGCGGGGGAAGACCCAGTACTTC; CDR3: CASSPPRGKTQYF
V: TRBV9; D: TRBD1; J: TRBJ1-3; size: .; DNA: TGTGCCAGCAGCGTAGACGATCAAGGGACAGGGGGCCCTGGAAACACCATATATTTT; CDR3: CASSVDDQGTGGPGNTIYF
V: TRBV7-9; D: TRBD1; J: TRBJ2-1; size: .; DNA: TGTGCCAGCAGCCCCCCCGGGACAGCTTACAATGAGCAGTTCTTC; CDR3: CASSPPGTAYNEQFF
V: TRBV19; D: .; J: TRBJ2-5; size: .; DNA: TGTGCCAGTAGTCAGGGTCTAGAGACCCAGTACTTC; CDR3: CASSQGLETQYF
V: TRBV7-3; D: .; J: TRBJ2-5; size: .; DNA: TGTGCCAGCAGCTCCCTCCCCCAAGAGACCCAGTACTTC; CDR3: CASSSLPQETQYF
V: TRBV6-6; D: .; J: TRBJ2-7; size: once; DNA: TGTGCCAGCAGTTACTCACCAGGGTGGTACGAGCAGTACTTC; CDR3: CASSYSPGWYEQYF
V: TRBV7-8; D: .; J: TRBJ2-3; size: .; DNA: TGTGCCAGCAGCCCGGGCTACCGGGACACAGATACGCAGTATTTT; CDR3: CASSPGYRDTDTQYF
V: TRBV2; D: TRBD2; J: TRBJ2-7; size: .; DNA: TGTGCCAACAGGGCGGGGGGTGTCCTCCTTGCCGAGCAGTACTTC; CDR3: CANRAGGVLLAEQYF
V: TRBV27; D: .; J: TRBJ2-7; size: .; DNA: TGTGCCAGCAGTCGAAGATCTAGTGGAGCGTACGAGCAGTACTTC; CDR3: CASSRRSSGAYEQYF
V: TRBV24-1; D: TRBD1; J: TRBJ1-4; size: .; DNA: TGTGCCACCAGTGACGGGACAGGGGGCGCCCCCAATGAAAAACTGTTTTTT; CDR3: CATSDGTGGAPNEKLFF
V: TRBV28; D: TRBD1; J: TRBJ1-2; size: .; DNA: TGTGCCAGCAGGGAGAGGACAGGGCCCTTTGGCTATGGCTACACCTTC; CDR3: CASRERTGPFGYGYTF
V: TRBV30; D: .; J: TRBJ2-1; size: .; DNA: TGTGCCTGGAATCCGGGAAATGAGCAGTTCTTC; CDR3: CAWNPGNEQFF
V: TRBV4-1; D: .; J: TRBJ2-1; size: .; DNA: TGCGCCAGCAGCCAAGATTGGGCGGGCCGTTACAATGAGCAGTTCTTC; CDR3: CASSQDWAGRYNEQFF
V: TRBV5-4; D: .; J: TRBJ1-4; size: once; DNA: TGTGCCAGCAGCCCGGGGGTTATTGACGAAAAACTGTTTTTT; CDR3: CASSPGVIDEKLFF
V: TRBV10-1; D: .; J: TRBJ2-7; size: .; DNA: TGCGCCAGCAGTGAGTTACGGTCTTCCGAGCAGTACTTC; CDR3: CASSELRSSEQYF
V: TRBV25-1; D: .; J: TRBJ1-1; size: .; DNA: TGTGCCAGCAGGACCCAGGGTGACACTGAAGCTTTCTTT; CDR3: CASRTQGDTEAFF
V: TRBV7-2; D: TRBD1; J: TRBJ1-4; size: .; DNA: TGTGCCAGCAGCTTAGCGGGCAGGGGGCGGACTAATGAAAAACTGTTTTTT; CDR3: CASSLAGRGRTNEKLFF
V: TRBV14; D: .; J: TRBJ1-2; size: few; DNA: TGTGCCAGCAGCCAAGTCCAACAGCCCGTTGACGGCTACACCTTC; CDR3: CASSQVQQPVDGYTF
V: TRBV11-3; D: .; J: TRBJ2-2; size: .; DNA: TGTGCCAGCAGCTTAGACGGGTCCGGGGAGCTGTTTTTT; CDR3: CASSLDGSGELFF
V: TRBV7-8; D: .; J: TRBJ2-1; size: .; DNA: TGTGCCAGCAGCTTATGGCCGGGAGCCTACAATGAGCAGTTCTTC; CDR3: CASSLWPGAYNEQFF
V: TRBV7-2; D: .; J: TRBJ2-4; size: .; DNA: TGTGCCAGCAGCTTGGAGGGAATGATCAAAAACATTCAGTACTTC; CDR3: CASSLEGMIKNIQYF
V: TRBV28; D: TRBD1; J: TRBJ1-4; size: .; DNA: TGTGCCAGCAGTCCCGGGACAGAGGATGAAAAACTGTTTTTT; CDR3: CASSPGTEDEKLFF
V: TRBV7-2; D: TRBD1; J: TRBJ2-7; size: .; DNA: TGTGCCAGCAGCTTGGCCGGGACAGGGGAGTTCGAGCAGTACTTC; CDR3: CASSLAGTGEFEQYF